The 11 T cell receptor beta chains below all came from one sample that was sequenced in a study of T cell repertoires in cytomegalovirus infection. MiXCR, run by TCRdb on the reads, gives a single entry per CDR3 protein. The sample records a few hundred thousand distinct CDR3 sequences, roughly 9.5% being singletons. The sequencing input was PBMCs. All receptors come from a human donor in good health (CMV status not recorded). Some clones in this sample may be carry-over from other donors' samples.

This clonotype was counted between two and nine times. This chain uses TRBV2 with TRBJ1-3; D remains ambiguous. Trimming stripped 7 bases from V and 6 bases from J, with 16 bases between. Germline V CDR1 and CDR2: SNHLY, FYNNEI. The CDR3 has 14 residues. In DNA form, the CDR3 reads TGTGCCAGCATCTCGGACGGCGGAGCAAACACCATATATTTT. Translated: CASISDGGANTIYF.

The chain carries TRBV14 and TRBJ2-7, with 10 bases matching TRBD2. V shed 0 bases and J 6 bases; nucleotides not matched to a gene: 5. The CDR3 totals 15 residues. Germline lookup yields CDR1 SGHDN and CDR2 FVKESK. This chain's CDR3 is CASSQDLSGRGEQYF. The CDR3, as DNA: TGTGCCAGCAGCCAAGATCTAAGCGGGAGGGGCGAGCAGTACTTC.

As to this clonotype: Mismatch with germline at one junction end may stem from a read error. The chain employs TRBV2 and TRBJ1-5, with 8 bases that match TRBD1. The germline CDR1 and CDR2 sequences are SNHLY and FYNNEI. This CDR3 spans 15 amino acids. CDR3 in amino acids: CTSAGQGGEKQPQHF. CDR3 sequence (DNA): TGTACCAGCGCCGGACAGGGAGGGGAAAAACAGCCCCAGCATTTT.

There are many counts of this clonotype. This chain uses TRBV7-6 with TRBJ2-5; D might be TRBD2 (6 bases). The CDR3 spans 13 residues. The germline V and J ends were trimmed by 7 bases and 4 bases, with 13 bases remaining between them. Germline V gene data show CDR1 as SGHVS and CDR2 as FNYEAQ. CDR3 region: CASTAVGGETQYF. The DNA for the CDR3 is TGTGCCAGCACCGCGGTGGGGGGAGAGACCCAGTACTTC. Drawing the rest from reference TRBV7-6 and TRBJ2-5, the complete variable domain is GAGVSQSPRYKVTKRGQDVALRCDPISGHVSLYWYRQALGQGPEFLTYFNYEAQQDKSGLPNDRFSAERPEGSISTLTIQRTEQRDSAMYRCASTAVGGETQYFGPGTRLLVL.

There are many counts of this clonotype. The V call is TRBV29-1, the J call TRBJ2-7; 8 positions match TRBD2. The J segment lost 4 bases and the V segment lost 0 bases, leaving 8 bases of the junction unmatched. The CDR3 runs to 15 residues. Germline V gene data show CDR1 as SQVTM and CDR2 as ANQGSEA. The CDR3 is CSVEDLGGGEYEQYF. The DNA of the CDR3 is TGCAGCGTTGAAGATCTCGGGGGGGGGGAATACGAGCAGTACTTC.

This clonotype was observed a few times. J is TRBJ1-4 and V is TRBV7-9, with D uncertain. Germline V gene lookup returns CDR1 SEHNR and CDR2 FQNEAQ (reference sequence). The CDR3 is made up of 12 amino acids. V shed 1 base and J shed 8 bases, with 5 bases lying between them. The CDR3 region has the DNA TGTGCCAGCAGCTTAGTACCCGAAAAACTGTTTTTT. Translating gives CASSLVPEKLFF. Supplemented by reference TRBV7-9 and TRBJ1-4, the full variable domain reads DTGVSQNPRHKITKRGQNVTFRCDPISEHNRLYWYRQTLGQGPEFLTYFQNEAQLEKSRLLSDRFSAERPKGSFSTLEIQRTEQGDSAMYLCASSLVPEKLFFGSGTQLSVL.

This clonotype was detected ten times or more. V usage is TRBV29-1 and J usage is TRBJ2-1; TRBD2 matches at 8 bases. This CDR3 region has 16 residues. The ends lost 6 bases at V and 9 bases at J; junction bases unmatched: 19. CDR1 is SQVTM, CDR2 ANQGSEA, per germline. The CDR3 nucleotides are TGCAGCGTCCGAAGGGCGTCCGGGACTAGTTCGAGTGAGCAGTTCTTC. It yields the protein CSVRRASGTSSSEQFF.

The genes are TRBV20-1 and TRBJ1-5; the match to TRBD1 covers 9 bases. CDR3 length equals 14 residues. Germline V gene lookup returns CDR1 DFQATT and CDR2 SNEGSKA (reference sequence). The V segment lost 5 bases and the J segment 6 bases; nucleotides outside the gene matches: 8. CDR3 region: CSASPGQGPQPQHF. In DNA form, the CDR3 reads TGCAGTGCTTCCCCGGGACAGGGTCCTCAGCCCCAGCATTTT.

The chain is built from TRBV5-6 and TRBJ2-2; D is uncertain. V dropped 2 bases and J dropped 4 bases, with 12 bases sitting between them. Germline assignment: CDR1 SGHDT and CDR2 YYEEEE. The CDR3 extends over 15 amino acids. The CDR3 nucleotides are TGTGCCAGCAGCTTACCTGACTCCTTCACCGGGGAGCTGTTTTTT. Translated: CASSLPDSFTGELFF.

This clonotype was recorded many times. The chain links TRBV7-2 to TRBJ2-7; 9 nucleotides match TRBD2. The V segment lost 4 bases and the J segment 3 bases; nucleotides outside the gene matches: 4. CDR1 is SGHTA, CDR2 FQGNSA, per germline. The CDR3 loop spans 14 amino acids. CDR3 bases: TGTGCCAGCAGCTCGCTAGCGGGGTTCTACGAGCAGTACTTC. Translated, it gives CASSSLAGFYEQYF.

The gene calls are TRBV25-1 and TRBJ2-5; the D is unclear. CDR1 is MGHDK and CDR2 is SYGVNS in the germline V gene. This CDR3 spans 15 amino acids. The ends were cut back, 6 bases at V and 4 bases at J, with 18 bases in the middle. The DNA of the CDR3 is TGTGCCAGCAGCCCTAGGCAGACCAGAGGAGAGACCCAGTACTTC. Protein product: CASSPRQTRGETQYF.